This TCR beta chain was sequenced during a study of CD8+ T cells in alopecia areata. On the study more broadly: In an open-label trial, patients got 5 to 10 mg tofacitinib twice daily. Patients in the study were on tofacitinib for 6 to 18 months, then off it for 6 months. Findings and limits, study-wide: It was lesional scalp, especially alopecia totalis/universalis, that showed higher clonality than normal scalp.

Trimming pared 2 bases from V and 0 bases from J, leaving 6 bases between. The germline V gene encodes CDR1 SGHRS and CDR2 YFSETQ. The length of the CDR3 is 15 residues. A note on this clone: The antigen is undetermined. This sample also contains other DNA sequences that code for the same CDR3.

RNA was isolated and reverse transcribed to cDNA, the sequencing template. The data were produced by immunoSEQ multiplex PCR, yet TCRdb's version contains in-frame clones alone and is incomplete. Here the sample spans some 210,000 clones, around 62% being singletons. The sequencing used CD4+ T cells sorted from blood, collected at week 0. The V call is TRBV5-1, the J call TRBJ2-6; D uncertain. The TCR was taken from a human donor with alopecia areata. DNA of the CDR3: TGCGCCAGCAGCTTTGACTCCTCTGGGGCCAACGTCCTGACTTTC. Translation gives CASSFDSSGANVLTF.